The text below deals with one T cell receptor beta chain. Its antigen specificity is not known. Base qualities are not at hand, and no much larger clone is one base apart. This specimen belongs to a study of CD4+ T cells in melanoma (dated by TCRdb to 2022 to 2024). Looking at the study overall: Neoantigen-specific CD4+ T cells in human melanoma were what the study investigated.

From cysteine to phenylalanine, the CDR3 is 16 amino acids long. Kept here is only the CDR3 DNA, which spans 48 bases and is read in frame from base 1. According to the germline V gene, CDR1 reads SGHRS and CDR2 reads YFSETQ. V is cut back by 0 bases and J by 3 bases, with 5 bases in the junction unmatched. Overall results and qualifications from the work: Neoantigen-specific CD4+ T cells in melanoma were reported to have a range of differentiation states. Neoantigen-specific CD4+ T cells were reported to be correlated with the function of CD8+ T cells, macrophages and B cells.

Donors were patients with melanoma. Library prep was done by the immunoSEQ multiplex PCR assay. TCRdb took over this immuneACCESS table, retaining in-frame rearrangements with V and J assigned. Such tables are incomplete; in checked studies, under half of the missing clones stem from an unresolved V gene, and the remainder is unexplained. Across this sample there are 110,000 to 150,000 clones, with about 93% seen only once. Together, the top ten hold less than 2% of the sample. The origin of this receptor is a human donor with melanoma. The rearrangement combines TRBV5-1 with TRBJ2-3, and 9 junctional nucleotides match TRBD1. The DNA sequence is TGCGCCAGCAGCTTGGGTTACGGGACAGGGACAGATACGCAGTATTTT. It translates to CASSLGYGTGTDTQYF.